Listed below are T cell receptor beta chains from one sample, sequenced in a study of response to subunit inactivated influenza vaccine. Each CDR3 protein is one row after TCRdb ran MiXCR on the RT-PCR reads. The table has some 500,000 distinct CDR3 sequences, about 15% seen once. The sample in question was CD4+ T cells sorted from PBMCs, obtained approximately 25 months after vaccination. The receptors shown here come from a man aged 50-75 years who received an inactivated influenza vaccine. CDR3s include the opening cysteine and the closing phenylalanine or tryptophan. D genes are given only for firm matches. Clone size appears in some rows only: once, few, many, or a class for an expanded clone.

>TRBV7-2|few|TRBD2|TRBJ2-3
TGTGCCAGCACCCAGCGGAGCGGGGGGACAGATACGCAGTATTTT
CASTQRSGGTDTQYF
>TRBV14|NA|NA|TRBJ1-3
TGTGCCAGCAGCCCCAGTTCGCGTGCTGGAAACACCATATATTTT
CASSPSSRAGNTIYF
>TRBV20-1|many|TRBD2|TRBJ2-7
TGCAGTGCTTACGGGAGGGCTTCGCAGTACTTC
CSAYGRASQYF
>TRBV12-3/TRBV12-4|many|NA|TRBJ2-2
TGTGCCAGCAGCCCCACAGGGTCGAACACCGGGGAGCTGTTTTTT
CASSPTGSNTGELFF
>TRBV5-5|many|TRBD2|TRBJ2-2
TGTGCCAGCAGCTTGTGGGGAGGGAGGAACACCGGGGAGCTGTTTTTT
CASSLWGGRNTGELFF
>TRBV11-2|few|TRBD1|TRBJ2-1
TGTGCCAGCAGCTTAGGTTACAGGGGGCGCTCCTACAATGAGCAGTTCTTC
CASSLGYRGRSYNEQFF
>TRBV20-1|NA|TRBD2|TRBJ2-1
TGCAGTGCCGCCCCTAGCGGGAGGACCAATGAGCAGTTCTTC
CSAAPSGRTNEQFF
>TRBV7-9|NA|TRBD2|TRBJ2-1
TGTGCCAGCAGCAGGGACTATGTTGCTGAGCAGTTCTTC
CASSRDYVAEQFF
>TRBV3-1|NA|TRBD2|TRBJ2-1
TGTGCCAGCAGCGTCGATAGCGGGAGGCCCTACAATGAGCAGTTCTTC
CASSVDSGRPYNEQFF
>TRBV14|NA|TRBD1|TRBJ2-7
TGTGCCAGCAGCCGAGTGGGACAGATCTCCTACGAGCAGTACTTC
CASSRVGQISYEQYF
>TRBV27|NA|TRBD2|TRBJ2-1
TGCACCAGCGGGAGTCGGACGGAAGGTGAGCAGTTCTTC
CTSGSRTEGEQFF
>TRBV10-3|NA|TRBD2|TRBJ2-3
TGTGCCATCAGTGAGTCTAGCGGGGGACACACAGATACGCAGTATTTT
CAISESSGGHTDTQYF
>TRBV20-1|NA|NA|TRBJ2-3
TGCAGTGCTAGAGATGGTAGCACAGATACGCAGTATTTT
CSARDGSTDTQYF
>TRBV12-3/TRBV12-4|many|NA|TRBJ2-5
TGTGCCAGCAGTTTAGCGGCAGGGGTCCAAGAGACCCAGTACTTC
CASSLAAGVQETQYF